This T cell receptor (beta chain) was documented in a study of Graves' ophthalmopathy and Graves' hyperthyroidism. From RNA, the CDR3 regions of TCR beta chains were amplified and sequenced. RT-PCR with HTBI primers came first, then second-round multiplex PCR. TCRdb fed the multiplex PCR reads into MiXCR, producing one record per CDR3 protein. Found here are under 400,000 distinct CDR3 sequences, roughly 16% of them singletons; the top ten hold more than 9%. As to this clonotype: Its ends do not fully match the called genes, so a read error is possible.

Clinical symptoms, serum thyroxine, TRAb, thyroid ultrasound and orbital computed tomography formed the basis of diagnosis. The source of this sequence is an adult man with Graves' ophthalmopathy. Material: peripheral blood.

CDR3 sequence: CASSLGIAYDF. The CDR3 DNA reads as TGTGCCAGCAGTTTAGGTATAGCGTATGACTTC. The rearrangement links TRBV28 to TRBJ2-7; possibly TRBD2 for D (5 bases). The CDR3 loop spans 11 amino acids. Germline lookup yields CDR1 MDHEN and CDR2 SYDVKM.